The clone carrying this TCR beta chain was counted only a few times. Its specificity is unknown. A read error may produce the germline difference seen at one junction end. The germline V gene has CDR1 SEHNR and CDR2 FQNEAQ (reference sequence). The CDR3 sequence is 14 residues long. This sample stems from a study of cytomegalovirus exposure and HLA in healthy donors. General observations from the study: Several of the most significant clusters appeared, in a later analysis, to be linked to common viral pathogens. A later analysis linked a missense variant in DCLRE1C to the trimming of TCR beta V and J genes. Further analysis, carried out later, found HLA-associated TCR beta chains more clonally expanded than equally common other chains.

13 Jbeta primers and 60 Vbeta primers were used for the PCR. Repertoires were generated with immunoSEQ multiplex PCR, while TCRdb's copy carries only in-frame clones and drops some. The sample includes about 120,000 clones, about three fifths of them seen just once. The TCR was taken from a woman in her forties in good health and CMV-seropositive. Sequences were obtained from PBMCs. V usage is TRBV7-9 and J usage is TRBJ2-7; 8 positions agree with TRBD1. The CDR3 region has the DNA TGTTCCAGCAGGTCGACAGGGGCCTCCTACGAGCAGTACTTC. Amino acids: CSSRSTGASYEQYF.